This T cell receptor (beta chain) was profiled in a study of identical twins. Study-wide results and caveats: Fewer insertions characterized abundant cord blood beta clonotypes, whereas memory repertoires showed none. Analyses based on zero insertions could be partly confounded by invariant MAIT and iNKT cells. Within beta out-of-frame sequences, the excess sharing observed between twins was weaker.

TCRdb redid the calling of the 5' RACE reads with MiXCR, one entry per CDR3 protein. The sample has some 1,700,000 distinct CDR3 sequences, around a third seen once. The CDR3 is 13 amino acids. Trimming pared 8 bases from V and 0 bases from J, leaving 9 bases between. Germline values: CDR1 SNHLY, CDR2 FYNNEI. This clonotype was recorded a few times. Its matching antigen is unknown. The sample taken for sequencing was cord blood. This TCR derives from a newborn girl in good health. V gene TRBV2 combines with J gene TRBJ2-3; no firm D call. The CDR3 region has the DNA TGTGCCAGCGACCCGACTAGCACAGATACGCAGTATTTT. Encoded protein: CASDPTSTDTQYF.